The 16 T cell receptor beta chains in this list originate from one sample, sequenced in a study of cytomegalovirus exposure and HLA in healthy donors. Primers included in the PCR were 60 Vbeta and 13 Jbeta primers. Data came from immunoSEQ multiplex PCR; TCRdb stores just in-frame clones and leaves some out. The sample comprises about 73,000 clones, roughly 71% of which are singletons, and around 12% rests with the top ten. What was sequenced was PBMCs. The source of these receptors is a man between 65 and 85 years old in good health and CMV-seronegative.

V usage is TRBV7-2 and J usage is TRBJ1-1, with D maybe TRBD1 (5 bases). Trimming shortened V by 0 bases and J by 4 bases, and 9 bases separated the two germline ends. The CDR3 spans 14 residues. Looked up from germline, CDR1 is SGHTA and CDR2 is FQGNSA. The CDR3 DNA is TGTGCCAGCAGCTTAGCCAGTAGGGGCACTGAAGCTTTCTTT. This encodes CASSLASRGTEAFF.

This clone was recorded a few times. The genes are TRBV11-2 and TRBJ2-1; TRBD1 matches 11 bases. With 5 bases clipped from V and 3 bases from J, the junction kept 3 bases outside the gene matches. From germline, CDR1 is SGHAT and CDR2 FQNNGV. CDR3 length: 15 amino acids. Here the CDR3 DNA reads TGTGCCAGCAGCACGGGGACAGGGGGCTACAATGAGCAGTTCTTC. This sequence encodes CASSTGTGGYNEQFF.

This clone was counted between two and nine times. The rearrangement joins TRBV29-1 to TRBJ1-4; D remains unclear. CDR3 length equals 14 residues. The V end lost 6 bases, the J end lost 3 bases, and 14 bases lay between the germline ends. The V gene's germline CDR1 is SQVTM and CDR2 ANQGSEA. The CDR3 spells CSVYEERANEKLFF. The CDR3 DNA reads as TGCAGCGTATACGAGGAGAGGGCTAATGAAAAACTGTTTTTT.

The chain carries TRBV2 and TRBJ1-1; D is uncertain. The CDR3 consists of 17 residues. The V and J ends lost 3 bases and 2 bases respectively, with 19 bases between them. The germline V gene encodes CDR1 SNHLY and CDR2 FYNNEI. CDR3 nucleotides: TGTGCCAGCAGTGAGGGTTTGGGGAGGGCAGGCAACACTGAAGCTTTCTTT. It translates to CASSEGLGRAGNTEAFF.

The rearrangement joins TRBV5-1 to TRBJ2-7; 8 nucleotides align to TRBD2. This CDR3 spans 16 amino acids. V shed 2 bases and J 5 bases; nucleotides not matched to a gene: 12. The germline gives CDR1 SGHRS, CDR2 YFSETQ. CDR3 coding DNA: TGCGCCAGCAGCTTCCGGCCGGGAGGGGGAAGCGACGAGCAGTACTTC. Translation: CASSFRPGGGSDEQYF. Full variable domain (remainder filled in from reference TRBV5-1 and TRBJ2-7): KAGVTQTPRYLIKTRGQQVTLSCSPISGHRSVSWYQQTPGQGLQFLFEYFSETQRNKGNFPGRFSGRQFSNSRSEMNVSTLELGDSALYLCASSFRPGGGSDEQYFGPGTRLTVT.

The chain joins TRBV28 to TRBJ1-4; D gene unclear. The ends were cut back, 5 bases at V and 8 bases at J, with 12 bases in the middle. Germline lookup yields CDR1 MDHEN and CDR2 SYDVKM. The length of the CDR3 is 13 residues. CDR3: CASSTYSIEKLFF. The DNA of the CDR3 is TGTGCCAGCAGTACCTATAGCATAGAAAAACTGTTTTTT.

As for this clone: An end of the junction does not agree with germline; a read error may underlie this. The rearrangement uses TRBV7-9 and TRBJ1-1; 7 nucleotides agree with TRBD1. In germline, CDR1 is SEHNR, CDR2 FQNEAQ (reference sequence). The CDR3 totals 15 residues. CDR3 DNA sequence: TGTTCCAGCAGCCACACAGGGGTTTCCGACACTGAAGCTTTCTTT. Its translation: CSSSHTGVSDTEAFF.

The chain has TRBV6-6 and TRBJ1-6, with D maybe TRBD1 (6 bases). V was cut by 5 bases and J by 6 bases, with 14 bases left in between. There are 15 residues in the CDR3. CDR1 is MNHNY and CDR2 is SVGAGI in the germline V gene (reference sequence). In DNA, the CDR3 is TGTGCCAGCAGTAACCCCGGACAGTTTAATTCACCCCTCCACTTT. It translates to CASSNPGQFNSPLHF.

The chain links TRBV7-3 to TRBJ2-1, with 10 nucleotides matching TRBD2. J lost 9 bases, V lost 4 bases, and 0 bases had no gene match. Germline V CDR1 and CDR2: SGHTA, FQGTGA. The CDR3 runs to 12 residues. The CDR3 region has the DNA TGTGCCAGCAGCTCTAGCGGGGGTGAGCAGTTCTTC. Translating gives CASSSSGGEQFF.

The V call is TRBV4-1, the J call TRBJ2-7; 9 bases match TRBD2. This CDR3 spans 17 amino acids. V gave up 0 bases and J gave up 1 base; unmatched junction bases: 7. From germline, CDR1 is MGHRA and CDR2 YSYEKL. The CDR3 loop reads CASSQDVDSGRSYEQYF. Written as DNA, the CDR3 is TGCGCCAGCAGCCAAGACGTAGATAGCGGGAGATCCTACGAGCAGTACTTC.

The V and J genes are TRBV27 and TRBJ1-1; D unresolved. This CDR3 contains 15 residues. Per germline, CDR1 MNHEY and CDR2 SMNVEV (reference sequence). The V end was cut by 2 bases, the J end by 0 bases, with 10 bases between. The CDR3 region is CASSLRALMNTEAFF. The CDR3 nucleotides are TGTGCCAGCAGTTTAAGAGCATTAATGAACACTGAAGCTTTCTTT.

The rearrangement uses TRBV29-1 and TRBJ1-2, with D unclear. Between the trimmed V and J ends, which lost 5 bases and 4 bases, there was a span of 8 bases. Germline lookup yields CDR1 SQVTM and CDR2 ANQGSEA. The CDR3 consists of 11 residues. Written as DNA, the CDR3 is TGCAGCGTTAGGACTTCCTATGGCTACACCTTC. Translated: CSVRTSYGYTF.

The chain recombines TRBV6-9 with TRBJ1-6, with TRBD1 matching 8 bases. Looked up from germline, CDR1 is MNHGY and CDR2 is SVAAGI. V gave up 10 bases and J gave up 10 bases; unmatched junction bases: 3. The CDR3 totals 11 residues. CDR3 nucleotide sequence: TGTGCCAATCCAGGGGGCTCACCCCTCCACTTT. Protein product: CANPGGSPLHF.

V is TRBV12-5 and J is TRBJ1-1; D is possibly TRBD1 (5 bases). V was trimmed by 2 bases and J by 3 bases, leaving 10 bases between them. Looked up from germline, CDR1 is LGHNT and CDR2 is FRNRAP. CDR3 size: 14 residues. The CDR3 DNA is TGTGCTAGTGGTTTGTCCATAGGGGACACTGAAGCTTTCTTT. This gives the protein CASGLSIGDTEAFF.

The chain couples TRBV29-1 to TRBJ2-3, with 8 bases that match TRBD1. V shed 6 bases, J shed 2 bases, and the junction held 10 bases outside the gene matches. The CDR3 totals 15 residues. CDR1 is SQVTM, CDR2 ANQGSEA, per germline. The CDR3 nucleotides read TGCAGCGTAGAGCGGGCAGGGGGCTTCACAGATACGCAGTATTTT. It encodes CSVERAGGFTDTQYF.

This rearrangement joins TRBV27 to TRBJ2-5, with TRBD1 matching 11 bases. The J call may be incorrect, as the DNA end agrees better with TRBJ2-7. The CDR3 runs 16 residues. The germline gives CDR1 MNHEY, CDR2 SMNVEV (reference sequence). The chain's CDR3 is CASSSAPGTGGFEQYF. The CDR3 DNA reads as TGTGCCAGCAGTTCCGCCCCCGGGACAGGGGGGTTCGAGCAGTACTTC.